What follows are 10 T cell receptor beta chains derived from one specimen sequenced in a study of T cells after yellow fever vaccination. Each CDR3 protein gets one entry after TCRdb re-called the 5' RACE reads with MiXCR. This table holds about 350,000 distinct CDR3 sequences, 9.5% to 13% found once. This specimen consisted of PBMCs, obtained on the day of the first yellow fever vaccination. These receptors all come from a man between 18 and 35 years old who received the YFV17D yellow fever vaccine.

The chain uses TRBV2 and TRBJ2-7; D call uncertain. Germline values: CDR1 SNHLY, CDR2 FYNNEI. V gave up 1 base and J gave up 2 bases, with 12 bases separating them. The length of the CDR3 is 15 residues. CDR3 sequence reads: CASSEGRGSTYEQYV. CDR3 in DNA: TGTGCCAGCAGTGAAGGTCGCGGCAGTACCTACGAGCAGTACGTC.

This clonotype was found many times. The V gene is TRBV7-2, the J gene TRBJ2-5; D is perhaps TRBD1 or TRBD2 (5 bases each). Trimming stripped 3 bases from V and 7 bases from J, with 9 bases between. Germline loops: CDR1 SGHTA, CDR2 FQGNSA. This CDR3 is built from 12 residues. The CDR3 spells CASSFPGGTQYF. CDR3 in DNA: TGTGCCAGCAGCTTCCCTGGGGGGACCCAGTACTTC.

This clonotype was counted a few times. This chain uses TRBV5-1 with TRBJ1-4; the D gene is possibly TRBD1 (6 bases). The germline gives CDR1 SGHRS, CDR2 YFSETQ. The CDR3 has 17 residues. Between the trimmed V and J ends, which lost 0 bases and 5 bases, there was a span of 17 bases. This chain's CDR3 is CASSLEYTTGGNEKLFF. The DNA for the CDR3 is TGCGCCAGCAGCTTGGAGTACACGACAGGCGGAAATGAAAAACTGTTTTTT.

This clonotype was seen repeatedly, ten times or more. The rearrangement uses TRBV4-1 and TRBJ2-5; the D gene is possibly TRBD2 (5 bases). This CDR3 region has 18 residues. V dropped 0 bases and J dropped 7 bases, with 24 bases sitting between them. The germline V gene encodes CDR1 MGHRA and CDR2 YSYEKL. CDR3 bases: TGCGCCAGCAGCCAAGATCGCACCAGCCGGGGAGACCTGGGGACCCAGTACTTC. Protein: CASSQDRTSRGDLGTQYF.

This clonotype was detected only a few times. The CDR3, as DNA: TGTGCCAGTGTGGAGGGAACAAGCACAGATACGCAGTATTTT. Protein sequence: CASVEGTSTDTQYF. The chain joins TRBV2 to TRBJ2-3, with D perhaps matching TRBD2 (6 bases). V lost 9 bases and J 0 bases, leaving 13 bases between the germline ends. The CDR3 runs to 14 residues. CDR1 and CDR2 (germline): SNHLY, FYNNEI.

This clonotype has a count of ten or more. The genes are TRBV4-1 and TRBJ1-2; possibly TRBD1 for D (6 bases). Germline values: CDR1 MGHRA, CDR2 YSYEKL. CDR3 length: 15 amino acids. V lost 2 bases and J 6 bases, leaving 16 bases between the germline ends. The CDR3 is CASSQLQQGLDGYTF. In nucleotides, the CDR3 is TGCGCCAGCAGCCAACTTCAACAGGGCCTTGATGGCTACACCTTC.

This rearrangement joins TRBV5-1 to TRBJ2-1; 9 positions agree with TRBD2. The CDR3 runs to 15 residues. Trimming at V came to 4 bases and at J to 7 bases, leaving 9 bases not matched to a gene. CDR1 and CDR2 (germline): SGHRS, YFSETQ. The CDR3 region is CASSPSGTSRNEQFF. CDR3 DNA sequence: TGCGCCAGCAGCCCCTCCGGGACTAGCCGTAATGAGCAGTTCTTC. The whole variable domain, filled in from reference TRBV5-1 and TRBJ2-1, reads KAGVTQTPRYLIKTRGQQVTLSCSPISGHRSVSWYQQTPGQGLQFLFEYFSETQRNKGNFPGRFSGRQFSNSRSEMNVSTLELGDSALYLCASSPSGTSRNEQFFGPGTRLTVL.

The chain has TRBV6-5 and TRBJ2-4, with D perhaps matching TRBD1 or TRBD2 (5 bases each). Germline values: CDR1 MNHEY, CDR2 SVGAGI. The CDR3 length is 12 residues. V lost 5 bases to trimming and J lost 16 bases, with 18 bases between them. CDR3 sequence: CASSPSGTDYYF. DNA of the CDR3: TGTGCCAGCAGTCCATCCGGGACGGATTATTACTTC.

This clonotype was detected a few times. The rearrangement uses TRBV4-3 and TRBJ1-2; tentatively, D is TRBD1 (5 bases). Germline CDR1 is LGHNA and CDR2 is YSLEER. The ends were cut back, 1 base at V and 3 bases at J, with 12 bases in the middle. The CDR3 is 15 residues long. As DNA, the CDR3 is TGCGCCAGCAGCCAAGCCCCCCCCAGGGACTATGGCTACACCTTC. The encoded protein is CASSQAPPRDYGYTF.

The J gene is TRBJ2-3, the V gene TRBV7-2; D gene ambiguous. CDR3 length: 15 amino acids. V was shortened by 2 bases and J by 3 bases, with 12 bases between the two germline ends. Per the germline V gene, CDR1 is SGHTA and CDR2 is FQGNSA. DNA for the CDR3: TGTGCCAGCAGCTTATCCCCCCTAGGGACAGATACGCAGTATTTT. Residues: CASSLSPLGTDTQYF. The variable domain in full, with the rest retrieved from reference TRBV7-2 and TRBJ2-3, is GAGVSQSPSNKVTEKGKDVELRCDPISGHTALYWYRQSLGQGLEFLIYFQGNSAPDKSGLPSDRFSAERTGGSVSTLTIQRTQQEDSAVYLCASSLSPLGTDTQYFGPGTRLTVL.